This is a list of T cell receptor beta chains from one sample in a study of T cell repertoires in cytomegalovirus infection. Antigens for these TCRs are unknown. TCRdb re-analysed the reads in MiXCR, keeping a single row per CDR3 protein. The sample consists of 35,000 to 55,000 distinct CDR3 sequences, 20% of them appearing once. Sequenced: PBMCs, sequenced either directly or after in vitro stimulation (not recorded which). The receptors were gathered from a human donor in good health (CMV status not recorded). Some clones in this sample may be carry-over from other donors' samples. CDR3s include the opening cysteine and the closing phenylalanine or tryptophan. D genes are given only for firm matches. Expanded clones get a size class; other rows say once, few or many, or leave the size out.

TRBJ2-5,.,many,TRBV7-9,CASSLRAGMETQYF,TGTGCCAGCAGCTTGAGGGCGGGGATGGAGACCCAGTACTTC
TRBJ2-1,.,few,TRBV11-2,CASSRVRRGYNEQFF,TGTGCCAGCAGTCGAGTCAGGCGGGGCTACAATGAGCAGTTCTTC
TRBJ2-1,TRBD2,many,TRBV29-1,CSVTTSRSYNEQFF,TGCAGCGTGACGACTAGCCGGTCTTACAATGAGCAGTTCTTC
TRBJ1-5,.,many,TRBV7-9,CASSAQEDQPQHF,TGTGCCAGCAGCGCACAGGAAGATCAGCCCCAGCATTTT
TRBJ2-6,.,many,TRBV20-1,CSARDSTPSGANVLTF,TGCAGTGCTAGAGATTCTACACCCTCTGGGGCCAACGTCCTGACTTTC
TRBJ2-3,.,.,TRBV4-2,CASSSRASLPLTQYF,TGTGCCAGCAGCTCGCGGGCTAGCTTGCCTCTTACGCAGTATTTT
TRBJ2-7,.,few,TRBV5-4,CASSRDIGSNEQYF,TGTGCCAGCAGCCGAGACATTGGGTCCAACGAGCAGTACTTC
TRBJ2-1,TRBD1,.,TRBV5-4,CASSHRGRFNEQFF,TGTGCCAGCAGCCACAGGGGGCGCTTCAATGAGCAGTTCTTC
TRBJ2-1,.,.,TRBV20-1,CSAKRWQGHNEQFF,TGCAGTGCCAAGAGATGGCAGGGCCACAATGAGCAGTTCTTC
TRBJ1-6,.,few,TRBV11-2,CASSRQPSSPLHF,TGTGCCAGCAGCCGGCAGCCGTCTTCACCCCTCCACTTT
TRBJ2-7,.,.,TRBV7-2,CASSYGSLRSSYEQYF,TGTGCCAGCAGCTACGGTAGCTTGCGCAGCTCCTACGAGCAGTACTTC
TRBJ2-5,.,.,TRBV2,CASSESQGQLQYF,TGTGCCAGCAGTGAATCACAGGGACAACTACAGTACTTC
TRBJ1-5,.,many,TRBV28,CASSWGPGNGQPQHF,TGTGCCAGCAGTTGGGGGCCAGGGAATGGCCAGCCCCAGCATTTT
TRBJ2-5,.,few,TRBV20-1,CSARSRRGGETQYF,TGCAGTGCTCGATCTCGTAGGGGGGGAGAGACCCAGTACTTC
TRBJ2-7,TRBD1,.,TRBV7-8,CASSLGQGAVPTYEQYF,TGTGCCAGCAGCTTAGGGCAGGGGGCCGTCCCCACCTACGAGCAGTACTTC
TRBJ2-5,TRBD2,.,TRBV4-1,CASSQTGLAGGQETQYF,TGCGCCAGCAGCCAGACCGGACTAGCGGGAGGACAAGAGACCCAGTACTTC
TRBJ2-1,.,many,TRBV7-2,CASSFWTGNEQFF,TGTGCCAGCAGCTTTTGGACGGGCAATGAGCAGTTCTTC
TRBJ1-4,.,few,TRBV15,CATSGSGADRKLFF,TGTGCCACCAGCGGCTCGGGAGCAGATAGAAAACTGTTTTTT
TRBJ2-5,.,many,TRBV5-5,CASSFRGLVETQYF,TGTGCCAGCAGCTTCCGGGGGTTGGTAGAGACCCAGTACTTC
TRBJ2-7,TRBD2,few,TRBV5-6,CASSLGREPREQYF,TGTGCCAGCAGCTTGGGGCGGGAGCCGAGAGAGCAGTACTTC
TRBJ1-1,.,.,TRBV20-1,CSARDGFRGGDTEAFF,TGCAGTGCTAGAGACGGGTTTAGGGGGGGGGACACTGAAGCTTTCTTT
TRBJ2-3,.,.,TRBV7-2,CASSLGTPPDTQYF,TGTGCCAGCAGCTTAGGAACACCGCCAGATACGCAGTATTTT
TRBJ2-2,.,many,TRBV25-1,CASSVRTNTGELFF,TGTGCCAGCAGTGTCAGGACAAACACCGGGGAGCTGTTTTTT
TRBJ2-3,.,few,TRBV7-9,CASSPQGLPRDTQYF,TGTGCCAGCAGCCCCCAAGGACTACCGAGGGATACGCAGTATTTT
TRBJ2-7,.,many,TRBV5-1,CASSLAGRALEQYF,TGCGCCAGCAGCTTGGCCGGGAGAGCTCTCGAGCAGTACTTC
TRBJ2-5,TRBD2,many,TRBV7-2,CASSSASGAETQYF,TGTGCCAGCAGCTCCGCTAGCGGGGCAGAGACCCAGTACTTC
TRBJ1-2,.,.,TRBV6-1,CASSEGLYGYTF,TGTGCCAGCAGTGAAGGGCTATATGGCTACACCTTC
TRBJ2-5,.,many,TRBV19,CASSETQETQYF,TGTGCCAGTAGTGAGACGCAAGAGACCCAGTACTTC
TRBJ2-3,.,.,TRBV15,CATSRISPGLTDTQYF,TGTGCCACCAGCAGAATATCCCCGGGCCTCACAGATACGCAGTATTTT
TRBJ2-1,TRBD2,few,TRBV6-6,CASSYRDGGLDDDEQFF,TGTGCCAGCAGTTATAGAGATGGGGGACTAGACGACGATGAGCAGTTCTTC
TRBJ2-5,TRBD2,many,TRBV3-1,CASSTGTSSFGSETQYF,TGTGCCAGCAGCACCGGGACTAGCAGTTTCGGCTCGGAGACCCAGTACTTC
TRBJ2-3,TRBD2,few,TRBV10-1,CASSESRLAGPDTQYF,TGCGCCAGCAGTGAGTCTCGACTAGCGGGGCCAGATACGCAGTATTTC
TRBJ1-2,.,many,TRBV7-2,CASSLVRDRNYGYTF,TGTGCCAGCAGCTTAGTCCGGGACCGAAACTATGGCTACACCTTC
TRBJ1-1,.,.,TRBV2,CASSDRVPTEAFF,TGTGCCAGCAGTGATAGGGTACCCACTGAAGCTTTCTTT
TRBJ2-7,TRBD2,.,TRBV20-1,CSARDRRLAGLSYEQYF,TGCAGTGCTAGAGATAGGCGACTAGCGGGCCTCTCCTACGAGCAGTACTTC
TRBJ2-5,.,.,TRBV4-1,CASSQGVAQETQYF,TGCGCCAGCAGCCAAGGGGTAGCACAAGAGACCCAGTACTTC
TRBJ2-7,.,.,TRBV4-3,CASSQRSQRRTYEQYF,TGCGCCAGCAGCCAACGTAGTCAGCGACGTACCTACGAGCAGTACTTC
TRBJ2-5,.,many,TRBV12-3/TRBV12-4,CASSLAWEQETQYF,TGTGCCAGCAGTTTAGCCTGGGAACAAGAGACCCAGTACTTC
TRBJ2-5,.,.,TRBV20-1,CSARIAEETQYF,TGCAGTGCTAGAATAGCAGAAGAGACCCAGTACTTC
TRBJ2-5,.,.,TRBV29-1,CSVNPGSQTQYF,TGCAGCGTTAATCCCGGGAGCCAGACCCAGTACTTC
TRBJ2-3,TRBD1,many,TRBV2,CASSDSGQGTDTQYF,TGTGCCAGCAGTGACTCAGGACAGGGAACAGATACGCAGTATTTT
TRBJ2-7,.,.,TRBV6-5,CASNGAGKAYEQYF,TGTGCCAGCAACGGGGCGGGAAAGGCCTACGAGCAGTACTTC
TRBJ2-7,TRBD1,many,TRBV12-3/TRBV12-4,CASAQGVRTYEQYF,TGTGCCAGCGCACAGGGGGTTCGGACCTACGAGCAGTACTTC
TRBJ2-3,TRBD2,.,TRBV5-1,CASSLLLAGGTSTDTQYF,TGCGCCAGCAGCTTGCTACTAGCGGGGGGCACCAGCACAGATACGCAGTATTTT
TRBJ2-5,TRBD1,.,TRBV20-1,CSAPTGGQGQETQYF,TGCAGTGCCCCAACAGGGGGACAGGGCCAAGAGACCCAGTACTTC
TRBJ1-5,.,many,TRBV11-2,CASSSSGGSQPQHF,TGTGCCAGCAGCTCATCGGGGGGCAGTCAGCCCCAGCATTTT
TRBJ2-4,TRBD1,many,TRBV4-1,CASSQVEGANIQYF,TGCGCCAGCAGCCAAGTAGAGGGGGCGAACATTCAGTACTTC
TRBJ1-2,.,many,TRBV6-5,CASTRRGARYGYTF,TGTGCCAGCACGAGAAGGGGGGCGAGGTATGGCTACACCTTC
TRBJ2-7,.,few,TRBV3-1,CASSQDPYEQYF,TGTGCCAGCAGCCAAGACCCCTACGAGCAGTACTTC
TRBJ1-1,.,many,TRBV7-2,CASSLGPHTEAFF,TGTGCCAGCAGCTTAGGGCCCCACACTGAAGCTTTCTTT
TRBJ2-7,TRBD1,.,TRBV7-9,CASSSGQSAVYEQYF,TGTGCCAGCAGCTCGGGACAGTCGGCGGTCTACGAGCAGTACTTC
TRBJ2-5,TRBD2,few,TRBV5-6,CASSLGLAGQLAQYF,TGTGCCAGCAGCTTGGGTCTAGCGGGACAGTTGGCCCAGTACTTC
TRBJ1-2,.,many,TRBV5-6,CASSGGDDYGYTF,TGTGCCAGCAGCGGAGGGGATGACTATGGCTACACCTTC
TRBJ1-3,.,.,TRBV12-3/TRBV12-4,CVSSLFFQGTGNTIYF,TGTGTCAGCAGTTTATTTTTTCAGGGGACTGGAAACACCATATATTTT
TRBJ1-1,TRBD1,few,TRBV7-2,CASSPTGGTEAFF,TGTGCCAGCAGCCCGACAGGGGGCACTGAAGCTTTCTTT
TRBJ2-7,.,few,TRBV19,CASSPWGVLEQYF,TGTGCCAGTAGTCCCTGGGGGGTACTCGAGCAGTACTTC
TRBJ1-1,.,many,TRBV6-1,CASSLQENTEAFF,TGTGCCAGCAGCTTACAGGAGAACACTGAAGCTTTCTTT
TRBJ2-5,.,many,TRBV5-1,CASSLAGAETQYF,TGCGCCAGCAGCTTGGCAGGGGCGGAGACCCAGTACTTC
TRBJ1-2,TRBD1,.,TRBV13,CASSTGTVRTLGDGYTF,TGTGCCAGCAGCACCGGGACAGTTCGGACGTTGGGGGATGGCTACACCTTC
TRBJ1-1,TRBD1,once,TRBV30,CACRTGGRNTEAFF,TGTGCCTGTAGGACAGGGGGACGGAACACTGAAGCTTTCTTT